This T cell receptor (beta chain) was recovered during a study of blood T cell repertoires in COVID-19 (dated by TCRdb to 2020 to 2022). Study-level background: Samples covering the acute and convalescent phases of COVID-19 were provided by collaborators in the United States, Italy and Spain. The prospective study material was composed of cDNA or gDNA derived from T cells, B-cell-depleted T cells, or PBMCs. The repertoires were released in a freely available public database intended as a resource for research on the immune response to SARS-CoV-2. The sample metadata nearly always contained a de-identified subject ID, COVID-19 status, age in years and sex. The samples were drawn from the first 160 participants of the ongoing ImmuneRACE study and from over 950 subjects provided by 6 global collaborators. Where available, HLA class I and class II types were obtained from metadata supplied by the sample provider rather than from assay-based typing. Deeply sampled blood TCRbeta repertoires from subjects exposed to, actively infected with, or recovered from COVID-19 were included in the dataset. Broader findings and caveats from the paper: How much clinical and demographic metadata was included differed by source and by participant, and the metadata was provided uncurated.

Concerning this clone itself: Which antigen it targets is not known. The record has no base qualities; no much larger clone is one base away.

Collaborating institutions collected whole blood in K2EDTA tubes following their own protocols. Collaborator samples were shipped for TCRbeta analysis as frozen whole blood, isolated PBMCs, or DNA extracted from either sample type. TCRbeta CDR3 regions were amplified from genomic DNA using the immunoSEQ Assay, a bias-controlled multiplex PCR. In the original analysis: Nucleated cell counts per sample were estimated from amplification of reference gene primers within the assay. To quantify the absolute abundance of each unique TCRbeta CDR3 rearrangement, sequence reads were collapsed and filtered. For each sample, productive Simpson clonality was calculated by taking the square root of Simpson's diversity index across productive rearrangements. Not all clones reach the TCRdb copy of this immuneACCESS table, which keeps in-frame sequences only. Checked studies attribute under half of the gap to unresolved V genes and leave the rest unexplained. D and trimming were read from the DNA, whereas the V and J calls and clone size are those reported in that table. The sample table lists 110,000 to 150,000 clones, 90% of them with a count of one. The top ten clones comprise 11% of the sample.

The CDR3 spans 17 residues, from the cysteine through the phenylalanine. Only CDR3 DNA is held: 51 bases, read in frame from base 1. V sheds 2 bases and J sheds 4 bases, leaving 19 bases between their ends. The germline V gene encodes CDR1 SGHTA and CDR2 FQGTGA. This sequence uses TRBV7-3 and TRBJ2-3; a tentative D call is TRBD2 (6 bases match). This clonotype was obtained from a woman aged 80 or over with acute or convalescent COVID-19. Sequencing input: peripheral blood. Here the CDR3 is given as CASSLGLSTGRPDTQYF. The DNA sequence is as follows: TGTGCCAGCAGCTTAGGGTTATCTACCGGGAGACCAGATACGCAGTATTTT.